The clone carrying this T cell receptor (beta chain) was observed a handful of times. As yet, its antigen is unknown. Sequencing used immunoSEQ v3.0 at survey level. Only in-frame clones appear in the TCRdb table, and some are missing; sequencing was by immunoSEQ multiplex PCR. The sample has 25,000 to 35,000 clones, 95% seen once. The data belong to a study of long-term antiretroviral therapy in people with HIV. Findings of the study overall: Clones with expansion before ART led the repertoire at all time points.

The input for sequencing was unsorted PBMCs, taken 5.3 years after starting antiretroviral therapy. The TCR originated in a man aged 25 to 45 with HIV.

CDR3 protein: CASSGIRTAGYGYTF. The DNA for the CDR3 is TGTGCCAGCAGTGGCATTCGGACAGCGGGATATGGCTACACCTTC. This chain uses TRBV6-1 with TRBJ1-2; possible D gene TRBD1, 6 bases. The CDR3 extends over 15 amino acids. V was pared by 4 bases and J by 5 bases, with 17 bases between. CDR1 and CDR2 (germline): MNHNS, SASEGT.